This TCR beta chain was identified during a study of T cell repertoires in cytomegalovirus infection. The overall study: Signatures in public TCR beta sequences pointed to both CMV infection and matching HLA type.

One entry per CDR3 protein results from TCRdb running MiXCR on the reads. The sample gives some 680,000 distinct CDR3 sequences, less than 40% of which show up once; roughly 2.9% is in the top ten. The CDR3 spans 15 residues. Germline V CDR1 and CDR2: MNHEY, SMNVEV (reference sequence). This clonotype was sampled from a human donor in good health (CMV status not recorded). Some clones in this sample may be carry-over from other donors' samples. Sequencing was carried out using PBMCs. The chain uses TRBV27 and TRBJ2-3, with D perhaps matching TRBD1 (5 bases). The end of the DNA fits TRBJ1-5 better, so the J call may be wrong. In DNA, the CDR3 is TGTGCCAGCAGTTTTGCGGGGGTCCGCACAGATACGCAGCATTTT. It is translated as CASSFAGVRTDTQHF.